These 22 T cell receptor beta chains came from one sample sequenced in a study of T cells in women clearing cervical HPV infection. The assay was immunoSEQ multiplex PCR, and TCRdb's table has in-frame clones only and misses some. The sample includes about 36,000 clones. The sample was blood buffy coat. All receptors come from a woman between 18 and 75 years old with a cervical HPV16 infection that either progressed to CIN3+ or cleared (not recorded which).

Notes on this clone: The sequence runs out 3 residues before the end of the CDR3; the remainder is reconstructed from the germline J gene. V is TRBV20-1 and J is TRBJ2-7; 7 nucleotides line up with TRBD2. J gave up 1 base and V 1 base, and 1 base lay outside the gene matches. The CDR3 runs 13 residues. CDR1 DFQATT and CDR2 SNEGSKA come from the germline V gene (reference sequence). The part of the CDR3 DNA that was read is TGCAGTGCTAGAGGACTAGCTTCCTACGAG. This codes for CSARGLASYE. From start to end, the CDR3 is CSARGLASYEQYF.

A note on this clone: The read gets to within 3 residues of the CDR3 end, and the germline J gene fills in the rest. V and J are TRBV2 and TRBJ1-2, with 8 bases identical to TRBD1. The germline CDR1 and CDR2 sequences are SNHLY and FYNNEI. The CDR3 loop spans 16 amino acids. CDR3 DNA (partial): TGTGCCAGCAGTGCTTCTGGACAGGGCGATCGCTACGAC. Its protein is CASSASGQGDRYD. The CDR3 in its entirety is CASSASGQGDRYDYTF.

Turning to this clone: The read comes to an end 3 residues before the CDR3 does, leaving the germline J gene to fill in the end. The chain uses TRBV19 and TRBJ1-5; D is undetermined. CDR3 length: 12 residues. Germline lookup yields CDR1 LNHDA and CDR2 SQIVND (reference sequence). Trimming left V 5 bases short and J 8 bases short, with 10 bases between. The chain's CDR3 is CASSSYPKPQHF. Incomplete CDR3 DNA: TGTGCCAGTAGTTCCTATCCTAAGCCC. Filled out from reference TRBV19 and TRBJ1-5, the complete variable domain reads DGGITQSPKYLFRKEGQNVTLSCEQNLNHDAMYWYRQDPGQGLRLIYYSQIVNDFQKGDIAEGYSVSREKKESFPLTVTSAQKNPTAFYLCASSSYPKPQHFGDGTRLSIL.

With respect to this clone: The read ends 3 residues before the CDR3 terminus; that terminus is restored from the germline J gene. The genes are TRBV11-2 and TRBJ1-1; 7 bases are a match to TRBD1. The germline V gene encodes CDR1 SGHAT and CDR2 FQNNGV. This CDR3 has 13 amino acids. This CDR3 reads CASSQIQGRTAFF. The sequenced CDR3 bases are TGTGCCAGCAGCCAAATACAGGGGCGCACA.

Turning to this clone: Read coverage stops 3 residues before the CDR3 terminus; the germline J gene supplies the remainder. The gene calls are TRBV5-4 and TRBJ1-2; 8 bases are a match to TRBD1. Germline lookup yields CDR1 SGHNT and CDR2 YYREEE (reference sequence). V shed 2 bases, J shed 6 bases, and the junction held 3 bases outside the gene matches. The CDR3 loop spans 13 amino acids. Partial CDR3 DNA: TGTGCCAGCAGCTTCCAGGGGGCCGATGGC. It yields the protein CASSFQGADG. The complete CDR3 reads CASSFQGADGYTF. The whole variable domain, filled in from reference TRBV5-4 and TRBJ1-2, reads ETGVTQSPTHLIKTRGQQVTLRCSSQSGHNTVSWYQQALGQGPQFIFQYYREEENGRGNFPPRFSGLQFPNYSSELNVNALELDDSALYLCASSFQGADGYTFGSGTRLTVV.

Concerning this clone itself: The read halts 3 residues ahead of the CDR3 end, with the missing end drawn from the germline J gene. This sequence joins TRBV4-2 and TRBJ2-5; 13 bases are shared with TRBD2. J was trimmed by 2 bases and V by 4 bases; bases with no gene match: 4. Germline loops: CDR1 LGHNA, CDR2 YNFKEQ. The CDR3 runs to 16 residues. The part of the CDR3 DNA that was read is TGTGCCAGCAGCCCCGGGACTAGCGGGGCACAAGAGACC. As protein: CASSPGTSGAQET. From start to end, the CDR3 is CASSPGTSGAQETQYF.

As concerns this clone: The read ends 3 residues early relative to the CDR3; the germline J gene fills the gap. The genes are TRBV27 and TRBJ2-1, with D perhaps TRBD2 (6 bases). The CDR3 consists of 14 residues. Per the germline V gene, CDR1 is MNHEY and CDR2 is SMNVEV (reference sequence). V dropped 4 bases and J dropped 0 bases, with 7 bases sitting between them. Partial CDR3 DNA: TGTGCCAGCAGTTGGGGGGACTCCTACAATGAG. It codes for CASSWGDSYNE. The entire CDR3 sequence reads CASSWGDSYNEQFF.

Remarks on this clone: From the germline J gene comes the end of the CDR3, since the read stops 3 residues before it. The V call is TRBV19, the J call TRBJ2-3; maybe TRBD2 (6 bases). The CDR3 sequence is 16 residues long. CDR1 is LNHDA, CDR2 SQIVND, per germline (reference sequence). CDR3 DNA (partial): TGTGCCAGTCAATCGCCCGGCAGGGAGGCGGATCAGCCG. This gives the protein CASQSPGREADQP. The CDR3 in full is CASQSPGREADQPQYF.

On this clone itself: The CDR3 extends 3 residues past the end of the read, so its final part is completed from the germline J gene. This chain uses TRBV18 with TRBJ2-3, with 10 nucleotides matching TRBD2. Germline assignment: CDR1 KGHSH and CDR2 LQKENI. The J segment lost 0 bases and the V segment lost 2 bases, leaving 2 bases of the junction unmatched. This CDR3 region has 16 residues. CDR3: CASSPIAGGSTDTQYF. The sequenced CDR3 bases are TGTGCCAGCTCACCAATAGCGGGGGGTAGCACAGATACG.

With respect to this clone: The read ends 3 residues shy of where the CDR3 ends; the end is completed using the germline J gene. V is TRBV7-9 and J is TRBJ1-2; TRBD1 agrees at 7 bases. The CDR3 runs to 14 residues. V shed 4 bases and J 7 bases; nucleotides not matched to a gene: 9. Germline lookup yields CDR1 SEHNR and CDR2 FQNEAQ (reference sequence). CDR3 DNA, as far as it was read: TGTGCCAGCAGCTCGACAGGGTCTTTGGGTGGC. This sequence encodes CASSSTGSLGG. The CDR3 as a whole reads CASSSTGSLGGYTF.

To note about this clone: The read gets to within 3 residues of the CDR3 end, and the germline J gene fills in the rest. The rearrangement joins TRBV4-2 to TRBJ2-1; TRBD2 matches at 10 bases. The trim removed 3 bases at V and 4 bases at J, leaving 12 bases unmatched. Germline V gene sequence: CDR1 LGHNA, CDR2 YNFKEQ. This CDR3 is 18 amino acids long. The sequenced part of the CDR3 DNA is TGTGCCAGCAGCCATGGGGCCCCCTCAGCGGGGGGGTACAATGAG. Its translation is CASSHGAPSAGGYNE. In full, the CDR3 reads CASSHGAPSAGGYNEQFF.

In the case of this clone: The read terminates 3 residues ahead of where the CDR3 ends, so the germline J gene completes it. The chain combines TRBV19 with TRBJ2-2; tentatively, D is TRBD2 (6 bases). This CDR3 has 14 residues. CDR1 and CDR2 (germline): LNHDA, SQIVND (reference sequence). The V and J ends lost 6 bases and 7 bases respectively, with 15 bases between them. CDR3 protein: CASRGGGEVGELFF. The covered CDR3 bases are TGTGCCAGTAGGGGAGGCGGGGAGGTCGGGGAG.

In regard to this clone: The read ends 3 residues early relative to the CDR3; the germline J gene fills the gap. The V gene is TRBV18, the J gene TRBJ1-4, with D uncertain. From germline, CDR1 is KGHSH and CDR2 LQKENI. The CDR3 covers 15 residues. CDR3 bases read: TGTGCCAGCTCACCGAGCGATACCTATAATTCACCA. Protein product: CASSPSDTYNSP. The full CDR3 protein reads CASSPSDTYNSPLFF.

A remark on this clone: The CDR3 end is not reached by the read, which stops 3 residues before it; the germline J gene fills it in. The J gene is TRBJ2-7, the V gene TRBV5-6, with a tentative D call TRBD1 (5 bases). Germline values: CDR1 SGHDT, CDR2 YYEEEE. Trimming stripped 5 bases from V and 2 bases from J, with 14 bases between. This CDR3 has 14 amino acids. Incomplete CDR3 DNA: TGTGCCAGCAGTTTTCGCGACAGACCCTACGAG. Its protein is CASSFRDRPYE. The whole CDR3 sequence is CASSFRDRPYEQYF. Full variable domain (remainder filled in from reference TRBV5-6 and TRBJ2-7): DAGVTQSPTHLIKTRGQQVTLRCSPKSGHDTVSWYQQALGQGPQFIFQYYEEEERQRGNFPDRFSGHQFPNYSSELNVNALLLGDSALYLCASSFRDRPYEQYFGPGTRLTVT.

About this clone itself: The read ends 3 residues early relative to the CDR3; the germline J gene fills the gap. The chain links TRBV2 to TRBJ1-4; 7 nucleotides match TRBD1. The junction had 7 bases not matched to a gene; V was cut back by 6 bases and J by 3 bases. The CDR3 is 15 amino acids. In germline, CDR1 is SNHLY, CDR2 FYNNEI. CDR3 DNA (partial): TGTGCCAGCAGACTTGACAGGGACTCTAATGAAAAA. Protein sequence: CASRLDRDSNEK. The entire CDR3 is CASRLDRDSNEKLFF.

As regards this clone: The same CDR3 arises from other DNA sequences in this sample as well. CDR3 sequence reads: CASSQGLDETQYF. CDR3 DNA (partial): TGTGCCAGCAGCCAAGGACTGGATGAGACG. The chain couples TRBV2 to TRBJ2-3; a weak D match, TRBD2 (5 bases). From the germline J gene comes the end of the CDR3, since the read stops 3 residues before it. The CDR3 spans 13 residues. CDR1 is SNHLY, CDR2 FYNNEI, per germline.

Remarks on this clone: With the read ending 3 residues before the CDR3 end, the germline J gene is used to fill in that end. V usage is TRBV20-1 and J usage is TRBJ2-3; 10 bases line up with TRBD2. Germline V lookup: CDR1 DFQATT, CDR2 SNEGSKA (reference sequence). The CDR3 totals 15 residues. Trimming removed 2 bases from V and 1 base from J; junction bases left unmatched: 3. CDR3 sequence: CSARSLAGGTDTQYF. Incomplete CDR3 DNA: TGCAGTGCTAGATCTCTAGCGGGGGGCACAGATACG.

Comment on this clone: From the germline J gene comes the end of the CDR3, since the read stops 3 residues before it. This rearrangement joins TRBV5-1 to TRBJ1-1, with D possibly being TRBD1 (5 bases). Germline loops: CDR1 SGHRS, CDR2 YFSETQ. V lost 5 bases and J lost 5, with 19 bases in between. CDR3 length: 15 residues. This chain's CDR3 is CASRLEDGRGTEAFF. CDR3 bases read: TGCGCCAGCAGGTTAGAAGACGGGAGGGGTACTGAA.

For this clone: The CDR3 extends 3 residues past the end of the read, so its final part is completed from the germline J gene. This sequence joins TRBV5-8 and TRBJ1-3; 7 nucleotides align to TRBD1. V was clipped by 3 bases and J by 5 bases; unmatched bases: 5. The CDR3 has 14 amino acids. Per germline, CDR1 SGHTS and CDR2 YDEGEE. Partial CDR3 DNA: TGTGCCAGCAGCTCCCGACAGGGAAGAAACACC. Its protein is CASSSRQGRNT. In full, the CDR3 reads CASSSRQGRNTIYF. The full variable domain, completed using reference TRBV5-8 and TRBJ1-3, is EAGVTQSPTHLIKTRGQQATLRCSPISGHTSVYWYQQALGLGLQFLLWYDEGEERNRGNFPPRFSGRQFPNYSSELNVNALELEDSALYLCASSSRQGRNTIYFGEGSWLTVV.

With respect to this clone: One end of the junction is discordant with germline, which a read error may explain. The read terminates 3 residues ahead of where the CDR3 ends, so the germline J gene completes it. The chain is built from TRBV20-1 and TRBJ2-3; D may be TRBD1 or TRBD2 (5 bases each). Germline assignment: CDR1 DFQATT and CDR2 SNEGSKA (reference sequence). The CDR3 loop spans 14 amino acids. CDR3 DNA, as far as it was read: TGCAGTGCTGAGGGGAAGGTGGGCACCGATACG. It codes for CSAEGKVGTDT. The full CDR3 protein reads CSAEGKVGTDTQYF.

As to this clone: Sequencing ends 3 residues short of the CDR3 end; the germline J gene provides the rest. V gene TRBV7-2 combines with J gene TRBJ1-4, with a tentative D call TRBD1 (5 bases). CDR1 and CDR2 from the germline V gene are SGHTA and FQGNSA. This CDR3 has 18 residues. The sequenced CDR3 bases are TGTGCCAGCAGCTTAGCAGCGGGGGAAATCTCTGGGGCCAACGTA. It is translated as CASSLAAGEISGANV. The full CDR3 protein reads CASSLAAGEISGANVLFF.

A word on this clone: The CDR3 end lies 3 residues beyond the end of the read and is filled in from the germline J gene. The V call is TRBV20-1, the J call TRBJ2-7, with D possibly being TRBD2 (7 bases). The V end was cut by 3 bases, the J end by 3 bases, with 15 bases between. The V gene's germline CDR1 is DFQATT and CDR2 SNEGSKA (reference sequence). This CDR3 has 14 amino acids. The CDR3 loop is CSASGLGGDYEQYF. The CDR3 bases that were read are TGCAGTGCTAGTGGGCTAGGGGGGGACTACGAG.